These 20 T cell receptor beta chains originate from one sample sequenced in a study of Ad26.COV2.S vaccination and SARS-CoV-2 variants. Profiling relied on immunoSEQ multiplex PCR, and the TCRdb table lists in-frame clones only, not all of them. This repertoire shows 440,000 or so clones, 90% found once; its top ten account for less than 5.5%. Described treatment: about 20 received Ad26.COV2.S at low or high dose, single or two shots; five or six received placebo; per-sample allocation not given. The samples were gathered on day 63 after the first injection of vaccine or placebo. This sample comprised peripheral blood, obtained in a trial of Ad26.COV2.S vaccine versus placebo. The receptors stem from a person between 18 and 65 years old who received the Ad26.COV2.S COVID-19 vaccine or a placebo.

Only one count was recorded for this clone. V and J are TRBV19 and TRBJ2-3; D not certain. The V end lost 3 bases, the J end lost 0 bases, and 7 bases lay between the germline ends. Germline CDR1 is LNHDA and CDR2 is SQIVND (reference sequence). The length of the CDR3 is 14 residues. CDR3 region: CASSMTDSTDTQYF. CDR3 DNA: TGTGCCAGTAGTATGACGGATAGCACAGATACGCAGTATTTT.

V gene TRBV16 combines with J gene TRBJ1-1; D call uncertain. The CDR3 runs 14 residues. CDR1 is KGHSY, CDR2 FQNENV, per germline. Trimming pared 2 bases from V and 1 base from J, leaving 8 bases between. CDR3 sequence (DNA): TGTGCCAGCAGCCAAGTGAGCGCGAACACTGAAGCTTTCTTT. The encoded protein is CASSQVSANTEAFF.

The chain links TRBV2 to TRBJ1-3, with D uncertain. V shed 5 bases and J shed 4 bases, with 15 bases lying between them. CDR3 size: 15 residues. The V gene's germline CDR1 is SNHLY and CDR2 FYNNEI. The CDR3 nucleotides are TGTGCCAGCAGTCCGATCCTTTCGGGAGGAAACACCATATATTTT. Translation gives CASSPILSGGNTIYF.

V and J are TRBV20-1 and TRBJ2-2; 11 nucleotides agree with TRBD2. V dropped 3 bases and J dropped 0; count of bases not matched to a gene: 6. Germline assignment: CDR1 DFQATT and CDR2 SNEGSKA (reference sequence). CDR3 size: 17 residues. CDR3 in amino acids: CSASSGRALSNTGELFF. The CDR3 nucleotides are TGCAGTGCTAGTAGCGGGAGGGCCTTATCGAACACCGGGGAGCTGTTTTTT.

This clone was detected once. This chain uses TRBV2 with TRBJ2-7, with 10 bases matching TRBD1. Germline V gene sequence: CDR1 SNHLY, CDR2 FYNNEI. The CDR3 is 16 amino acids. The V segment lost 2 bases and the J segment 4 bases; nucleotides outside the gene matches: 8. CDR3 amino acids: CASSETAGTGAYEQYF. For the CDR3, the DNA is TGTGCCAGCAGTGAAACAGCCGGGACAGGGGCTTACGAGCAGTACTTC.

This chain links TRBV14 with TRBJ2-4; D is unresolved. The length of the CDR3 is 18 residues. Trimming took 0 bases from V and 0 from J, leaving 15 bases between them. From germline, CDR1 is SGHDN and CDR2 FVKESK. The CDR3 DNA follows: TGTGCCAGCAGCCAAGAAAGTCCAGGACCCACAGCCAAAAACATTCAGTACTTC. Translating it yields CASSQESPGPTAKNIQYF.

CDR3 DNA sequence: TGTGCCAGCAGCGGAAGGGGTTTAGCGACTAACACCGGGGAGCTGTTTTTT. This translates into CASSGRGLATNTGELFF. The chain couples TRBV7-9 to TRBJ2-2, with D possibly being TRBD1 or TRBD2 (5 bases each). CDR3 length: 17 amino acids. Germline V gene sequence: CDR1 SEHNR, CDR2 FQNEAQ (reference sequence). Trimming took 5 bases from V and 2 from J, leaving 18 bases between them.

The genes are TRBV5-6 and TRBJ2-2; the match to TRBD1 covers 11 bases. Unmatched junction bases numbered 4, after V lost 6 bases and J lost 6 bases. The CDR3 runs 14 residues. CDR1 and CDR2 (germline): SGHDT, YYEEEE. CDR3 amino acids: CASNRDRGAGELFF. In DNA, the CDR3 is TGTGCCAGCAATAGGGACAGGGGGGCCGGGGAGCTGTTTTTT.

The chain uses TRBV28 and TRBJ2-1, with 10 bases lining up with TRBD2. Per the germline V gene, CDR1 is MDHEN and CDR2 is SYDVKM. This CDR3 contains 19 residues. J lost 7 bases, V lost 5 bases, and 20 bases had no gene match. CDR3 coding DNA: TGTGCCAGCAGTCTCAACGTGGGAGCGGGAGGGCCGATGAGAAATGAGCAGTTCTTC. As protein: CASSLNVGAGGPMRNEQFF.

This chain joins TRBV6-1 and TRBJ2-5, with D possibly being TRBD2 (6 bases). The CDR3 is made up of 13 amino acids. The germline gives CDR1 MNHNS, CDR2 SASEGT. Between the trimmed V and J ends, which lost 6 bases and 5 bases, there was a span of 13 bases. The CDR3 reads CASSLGLTETQYF. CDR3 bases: TGTGCCAGCAGCCTGGGACTTACTGAGACCCAGTACTTC.

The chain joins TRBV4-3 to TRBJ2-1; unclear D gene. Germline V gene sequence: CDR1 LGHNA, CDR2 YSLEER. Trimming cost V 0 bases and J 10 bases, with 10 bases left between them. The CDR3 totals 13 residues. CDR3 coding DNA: TGCGCCAGCAGCCAAGATTGGCAGGCGGAGCAGTTCTTC. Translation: CASSQDWQAEQFF.

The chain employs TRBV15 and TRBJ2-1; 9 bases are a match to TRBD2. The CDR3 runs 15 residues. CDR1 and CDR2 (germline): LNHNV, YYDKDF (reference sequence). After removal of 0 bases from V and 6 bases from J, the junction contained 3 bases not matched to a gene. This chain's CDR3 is CATSREAGGLNEQFF. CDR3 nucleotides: TGTGCCACCAGCAGAGAAGCGGGAGGACTCAATGAGCAGTTCTTC.

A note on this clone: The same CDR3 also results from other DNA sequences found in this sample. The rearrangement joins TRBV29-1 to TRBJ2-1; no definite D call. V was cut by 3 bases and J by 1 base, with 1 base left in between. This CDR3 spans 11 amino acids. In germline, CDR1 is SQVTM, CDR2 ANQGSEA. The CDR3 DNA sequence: TGCAGCGTTGATTCCTACAATGAGCAGTTCTTC. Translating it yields CSVDSYNEQFF.

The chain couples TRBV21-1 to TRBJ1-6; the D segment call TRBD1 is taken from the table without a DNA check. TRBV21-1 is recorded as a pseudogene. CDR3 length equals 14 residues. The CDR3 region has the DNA TGTGCCAGCAGCCCTCAGGACTATAATTCACCCCTCCACTTT. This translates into CASSPQDYNSPLHF.

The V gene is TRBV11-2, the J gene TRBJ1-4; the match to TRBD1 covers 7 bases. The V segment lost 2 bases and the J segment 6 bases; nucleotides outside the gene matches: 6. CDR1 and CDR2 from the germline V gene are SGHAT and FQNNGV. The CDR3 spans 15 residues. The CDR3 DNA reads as TGTGCCAGCAGCTTATTGGGACAGAGAGATGAAAAACTGTTTTTT. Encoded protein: CASSLLGQRDEKLFF.

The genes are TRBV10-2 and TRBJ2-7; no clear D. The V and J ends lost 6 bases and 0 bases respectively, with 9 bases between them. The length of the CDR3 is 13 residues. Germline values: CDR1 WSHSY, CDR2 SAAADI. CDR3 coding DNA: TGCGCCAGCAGCCATACCCGCTCCTACGAGCAGTACTTC. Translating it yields CASSHTRSYEQYF.

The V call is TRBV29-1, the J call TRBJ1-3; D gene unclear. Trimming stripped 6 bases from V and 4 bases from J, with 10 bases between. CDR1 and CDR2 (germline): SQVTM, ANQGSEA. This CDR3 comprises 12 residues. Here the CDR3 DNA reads TGCAGCGTAATATACAGCGGAAACACCATATATTTT. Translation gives CSVIYSGNTIYF.

CDR3 nucleotide sequence: TGTGCCATCAGTGAGTCAAGGACAGGGGGAGACAATGAGCAGTTCTTC. This sequence encodes CAISESRTGGDNEQFF. V is TRBV10-3 and J is TRBJ2-1, with TRBD1 matching 10 bases. The CDR3 covers 16 residues. V trimming: 0 bases; J trimming: 5 bases; junction bases outside the gene matches: 4. Per germline, CDR1 ENHRY and CDR2 SYGVKD.

The CDR3 is CASHGPVNEQFF. CDR3 nucleotide sequence: TGTGCCAGCCATGGACCAGTCAATGAGCAGTTCTTC. The chain recombines TRBV19 with TRBJ2-1; D ambiguous. Trimming pared 9 bases from V and 6 bases from J, leaving 12 bases between. Germline assignment: CDR1 LNHDA and CDR2 SQIVND (reference sequence). The CDR3 runs 12 residues.

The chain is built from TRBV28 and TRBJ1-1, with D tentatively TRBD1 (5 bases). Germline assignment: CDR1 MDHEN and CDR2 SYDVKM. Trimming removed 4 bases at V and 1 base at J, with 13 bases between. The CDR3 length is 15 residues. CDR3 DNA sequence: TGTGCCAGCAGTTCGGACCAGGGAAGGAACACTGAAGCTTTCTTT. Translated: CASSSDQGRNTEAFF.